The rows below give T cell receptor beta chains drawn from one sample of a study of neurological immune-mediated disorders. TCRdb re-analysed the 5' RACE reads in MiXCR, keeping a single row per CDR3 protein. Of 50,000 to 60,000 distinct CDR3 sequences detected, less than 2.5% appear once; the ten largest clones hold approximately 3%. The specimen was PBMCs. The receptors originated from a man aged 50 or older with multiple sclerosis. The CDR3 runs from the conserved cysteine through the conserved F or W. A D gene is named only where the DNA matches it firmly. Not all rows give a size; the values are once, few, many and, for expanded clones, a class.

many | - | TRBJ1-1 | TRBV20-1 | CSARTPAGTEAFF | TGCAGTGCTAGGACTCCGGCGGGGACGGAGGCTTTCTTT
many | - | TRBJ2-3 | TRBV5-1 | CASSPPTDTQYF | TGCGCCAGCAGCCCTCCAACAGATACGCAGTATTTT
many | TRBD1 | TRBJ2-4 | TRBV7-2 | CASSLVSRQGGRNIQYF | TGTGCCAGCAGCTTAGTAAGCAGACAGGGGGGCAGGAACATTCAGTACTTC
many | TRBD2 | TRBJ2-1 | TRBV7-2 | CASSLAGTSGGEQFF | TGTGCCAGCAGCTTAGCTGGGACTAGCGGTGGTGAGCAGTTCTTC
many | - | TRBJ1-3 | TRBV7-2 | CASSLGLGLKDSGNTIYF | TGTGCCAGCAGCTTGGGTTTAGGTCTGAAAGACTCTGGAAACACCATATATTTT
many | - | TRBJ2-4 | TRBV28 | CASSPTGSGPIIQYF | TGTGCCAGCAGCCCGACAGGGAGCGGGCCTATCATTCAGTACTTC
many | - | TRBJ1-5 | TRBV7-2 | CASSPRGAEQPQHF | TGTGCCAGCAGCCCACGAGGTGCTGAACAGCCCCAGCATTTT
many | - | TRBJ2-5 | TRBV2 | CASNLGGAQETQYF | TGTGCCAGCAACCTGGGGGGGGCCCAGGAGACCCAGTACTTC
many | - | TRBJ1-5 | TRBV30 | CAWSVGPSNQPQHF | TGTGCCTGGAGTGTAGGGCCTAGCAATCAGCCCCAGCATTTT
many | TRBD1 | TRBJ2-3 | TRBV28 | CASLGRDSSTDTQYF | TGTGCCAGCTTGGGCCGGGACAGTAGCACAGATACGCAGTATTTT
few | - | TRBJ1-1 | TRBV4-1 | CASSQTTNRATEAFF | TGCGCCAGCAGCCAGACTACCAACAGGGCCACTGAAGCTTTCTTT
many | - | TRBJ2-5 | TRBV29-1 | CSVSSETEVTQYF | TGCAGCGTTTCCTCCGAGACAGAGGTGACCCAGTACTTC
many | TRBD2 | TRBJ2-3 | TRBV11-3 | CASSFAGADTQYF | TGTGCCAGCAGTTTCGCGGGGGCAGATACGCAGTATTTT
many | - | TRBJ2-5 | TRBV9 | CASSVAAGGITQETQYF | TGTGCCAGCAGCGTAGCCGCAGGGGGGATAACCCAAGAGACCCAGTACTTC
- | TRBD2 | TRBJ2-1 | TRBV7-6 | CASSLVPTSGGTPSYNEQFF | TGTGCCAGCAGCTTAGTCCCCACTAGCGGGGGGACCCCGTCCTACAATGAGCAGTTCTTC
medium-sized | - | TRBJ2-3 | TRBV5-1 | CASRTVGDTDTQYF | TGCGCCAGCAGGACAGTTGGCGACACAGATACGCAGTATTTT
many | - | TRBJ1-1 | TRBV5-1 | CASSLAENTEAFF | TGCGCCAGCAGCTTGGCCGAGAACACTGAAGCTTTCTTT
many | - | TRBJ2-6 | TRBV5-1 | CASSSQARGAGANVLTF | TGCGCCAGCAGCTCTCAGGCCAGGGGCGCTGGGGCCAACGTCCTGACTTTC
many | - | TRBJ2-7 | TRBV5-1 | CASSLTATTYEQYF | TGCGCCAGCAGCCTGACAGCTACAACCTACGAGCAGTACTTC